This T cell receptor (beta chain) was captured in a study of long-term antiretroviral therapy in people with HIV. J was trimmed by 5 bases and V by 5 bases; bases with no gene match: 5. The CDR3 consists of 15 residues. CDR1 and CDR2 (germline): MNHEY, SMNVEV (reference sequence). The authors ran the immunoSEQ assay, v3.0, at survey level. Sequencing was intended to reach about 35,000-55,000 T-cell genomes per sample. Only in-frame clones appear in the TCRdb table, and some are missing; sequencing was by immunoSEQ multiplex PCR. This sample has 14,000 or so clones; roughly 80% occur once, and the top ten carry approximately 15%.

This TCR was sampled from a woman aged 40 to 50 with HIV. The chain joins TRBV27 to TRBJ2-1; 11 nucleotides line up with TRBD2. Sequencing was performed on unsorted PBMCs, taken 1.8 years before starting antiretroviral therapy. CDR3 nucleotide sequence: TGTGCCAGCAGTCGCGGGACTAGCGGTAACAATGAGCAGTTCTTC. The encoded protein is CASSRGTSGNNEQFF.